This T cell receptor (beta chain) is from a study of cytomegalovirus exposure and HLA in healthy donors. As for the study in general: In an earlier analysis, almost 120 million unique TCR beta sequences were found from 150 million to 200 million T cells.

This clone was counted once. Its target is unknown. PCR used 60 Vbeta primers and 13 Jbeta primers. Sequenced by immunoSEQ multiplex PCR; TCRdb stores in-frame clones only, minus some. The sample yields approximately 220,000 clones, about 80% seen once. Study-wide results and caveats: According to reports, the classifier identified cytomegalovirus status with high specificity and sensitivity.

The CDR3 extends over 13 amino acids. V gave up 2 bases and J gave up 2 bases, with 7 bases separating them. The germline gives CDR1 MNHNS, CDR2 SASEGT. Sequencing was done on a sample of PBMCs. This sequence joins TRBV6-1 and TRBJ2-7; D is uncertain. The TCR originated in a girl between 5 and 17 years old in good health and CMV-seronegative. Here the CDR3 DNA reads TGTGCCAGCAGTGAATCGGTCACCTACGAGCAGTACTTC. Amino acids: CASSESVTYEQYF.